Listed here are 27 T cell receptor beta chains from one sample, sequenced in a study of blood T cell repertoires in COVID-19. Measured with immunoSEQ multiplex PCR; TCRdb has only the in-frame clones, and not every one. Of some 200,000 clones listed, approximately 90% are singletons. Material: peripheral blood. Every receptor here comes from a man aged 35 to 55 with active or convalescent COVID-19.

V is TRBV19 and J is TRBJ2-5, with D perhaps matching TRBD2 (6 bases). V lost 4 bases to trimming and J lost 5 bases, with 23 bases between them. The germline gives CDR1 LNHDA, CDR2 SQIVND (reference sequence). There are 17 residues in the CDR3. In DNA, the CDR3 is TGTGCCAGTAGTAGTGTCGGGCTAGGAGGGGTTGGGGAGACCCAGTACTTC. This translates into CASSSVGLGGVGETQYF.

The chain combines TRBV7-9 with TRBJ1-2; TRBD1 agrees at 9 bases. The CDR3 is 15 residues long. Germline V gene sequence: CDR1 SEHNR, CDR2 FQNEAQ (reference sequence). Trimming removed 5 bases from V and 3 bases from J; junction bases left unmatched: 7. DNA for the CDR3: TGTGCCAGCAGCCAACTGGGACAGGGTTACTATGGCTACACCTTC. It is translated as CASSQLGQGYYGYTF. The entire variable domain, with the rest obtained from reference TRBV7-9 and TRBJ1-2, is as follows: DTGVSQNPRHKITKRGQNVTFRCDPISEHNRLYWYRQTLGQGPEFLTYFQNEAQLEKSRLLSDRFSAERPKGSFSTLEIQRTEQGDSAMYLCASSQLGQGYYGYTFGSGTRLTVV.

The chain employs TRBV28 and TRBJ1-5; tentative D call: TRBD1 (6 bases). The V and J ends lost 3 bases and 1 base respectively, with 13 bases between them. Germline lookup yields CDR1 MDHEN and CDR2 SYDVKM. This CDR3 comprises 16 residues. This chain's CDR3 is CASSLSGQSSNQPQHF. CDR3 in DNA: TGTGCCAGCAGTTTGAGTGGACAGAGCAGCAATCAGCCCCAGCATTTT.

This clone has just a few counts. The chain carries TRBV14 and TRBJ1-1, with 11 bases fitting TRBD1. After removal of 1 base from V and 2 bases from J, the junction contained 0 bases not matched to a gene. The CDR3 has 15 residues. Germline V CDR1 and CDR2: SGHDN, FVKESK. This CDR3 is CASSQGTGGNTEAFF. As DNA, the CDR3 is TGTGCCAGCAGCCAAGGGACAGGGGGCAACACTGAAGCTTTCTTT.

V gene TRBV18 combines with J gene TRBJ2-1; 13 nucleotides align to TRBD2. This CDR3 region has 16 residues. V lost 2 bases to trimming and J lost 2 bases; unmatched junction nucleotides: 0. Germline loops: CDR1 KGHSH, CDR2 LQKENI. The CDR3 sequence is CASSPGTSGTYNEQFF. CDR3 nucleotides: TGTGCCAGCTCACCAGGGACTAGCGGGACCTACAATGAGCAGTTCTTC.

The rearrangement joins TRBV7-6 to TRBJ1-1; D unresolved. CDR1 is SGHVS, CDR2 FNYEAQ, per germline. CDR3 size: 12 residues. V was cut by 5 bases and J by 0 bases, with 4 bases left in between. The CDR3, as DNA: TGTGCCAGCAGCCAAATGAACACTGAAGCTTTCTTT. It translates to CASSQMNTEAFF.

The chain is built from TRBV6-5 and TRBJ1-3; no reliable D call. V lost 0 bases and J lost 0, with 9 bases in between. This CDR3 region has 16 residues. CDR1 and CDR2 (germline): MNHEY, SVGAGI. In nucleotides, the CDR3 is TGTGCCAGCAGTTACTCGGTACAGCTCTCTGGAAACACCATATATTTT. It yields the protein CASSYSVQLSGNTIYF.

The CDR3 sequence is CASSLARDRSNSPLHF. Here the CDR3 DNA reads TGCGCCAGCAGCTTGGCCCGTGACAGGTCTAATTCACCCCTCCACTTT. The gene calls are TRBV5-1 and TRBJ1-6, with a tentative D call TRBD1 (6 bases). CDR1 and CDR2 from the germline V gene are SGHRS and YFSETQ. V gave up 0 bases and J gave up 6 bases, with 13 bases separating them. This CDR3 is 16 amino acids long.

The rearrangement links TRBV24-1 to TRBJ2-1; TRBD1 might be the D (6 bases). The V end was cut by 4 bases, the J end by 7 bases, with 22 bases between. This CDR3 comprises 17 residues. From germline, CDR1 is KGHDR and CDR2 SFDVKD. The CDR3 here is CATSDQTRGLTGNEQFF. The CDR3, as DNA: TGTGCCACCAGTGACCAAACCAGGGGCCTTACGGGGAATGAGCAGTTCTTC.

V usage is TRBV6-6 and J usage is TRBJ2-1; weak D call: TRBD2 (5 bases). CDR3 length equals 15 residues. Germline V gene sequence: CDR1 MNHNY, CDR2 SVGAGI (reference sequence). Trimming pared 5 bases from V and 0 bases from J, leaving 11 bases between. The CDR3 sequence: CASSPKRSSYNEQFF. DNA for the CDR3: TGTGCCAGCAGTCCGAAGCGGAGCTCCTACAATGAGCAGTTCTTC.

V gene TRBV19 combines with J gene TRBJ2-3; possibly TRBD2 for D (7 bases). Germline assignment: CDR1 LNHDA and CDR2 SQIVND (reference sequence). CDR3 size: 16 residues. V was clipped by 6 bases and J by 6 bases, with 22 bases between them. CDR3 in amino acids: CASSNRLAEGVDTQYF. DNA of the CDR3: TGTGCCAGTAGCAACAGGCTAGCGGAGGGGGTGGATACGCAGTATTTT.

This rearrangement joins TRBV19 to TRBJ2-1; 8 nucleotides align to TRBD2. V shed 4 bases and J 3 bases; nucleotides not matched to a gene: 5. The length of the CDR3 is 15 residues. From germline, CDR1 is LNHDA and CDR2 SQIVND (reference sequence). The CDR3, as DNA: TGTGCCAGTAGTAAGCAAAGCGGGAGCTACAATGAGCAGTTCTTC. This codes for CASSKQSGSYNEQFF.

This chain connects TRBV7-2 to TRBJ2-1; 9 nucleotides agree with TRBD1. The V gene end was trimmed by 5 bases and the J gene end by 4 bases; junction bases not matched to a gene: 6. The CDR3 is 15 residues long. The germline V gene has CDR1 SGHTA and CDR2 FQGNSA. The CDR3 spells CASSRGTGRYNEQFF. Written as DNA, the CDR3 is TGTGCCAGCAGCCGCGGGACAGGGAGGTACAATGAGCAGTTCTTC.

This chain connects TRBV15 to TRBJ2-1; 16 bases are shared with TRBD2. V lost 3 bases and J lost 1; bases outside the gene matches: 6. The germline V gene encodes CDR1 LNHNV and CDR2 YYDKDF (reference sequence). The CDR3 spans 19 residues. The CDR3 loop reads CATSSLGLAGGESYNEQFF. For the CDR3, the DNA is TGTGCCACCAGCAGTCTGGGACTAGCGGGAGGGGAGTCCTACAATGAGCAGTTCTTC.

A single count supports this clone. The chain is built from TRBV27 and TRBJ1-2; 7 bases fit TRBD1. V shed 6 bases, J shed 8 bases, and the junction held 15 bases outside the gene matches. Germline V gives CDR1 MNHEY, CDR2 SMNVEV (reference sequence). CDR3 length: 15 residues. This CDR3 reads CASRPTRGPGGGYTF. The CDR3 region has the DNA TGTGCCAGCAGACCCACCAGGGGCCCAGGGGGAGGCTACACCTTC.

The chain recombines TRBV23-1 with TRBJ1-2; 8 bases align to TRBD1. TRBV23-1 is filed as an ORF, its function uncertain. The CDR3 spans 17 residues. The ends lost 2 bases at V and 4 bases at J; junction bases unmatched: 12. The CDR3 DNA sequence: TGCGCCAGCAGTCAACCTTATTGGGCAGGGGGCGGCTATGGCTACACCTTC. Residues: CASSQPYWAGGGYGYTF.

The chain has TRBV4-1 and TRBJ1-5, with D unresolved. The germline V gene encodes CDR1 MGHRA and CDR2 YSYEKL. The CDR3 has 17 amino acids. With 0 bases removed from V and 4 bases from J, the gap between germline ends came to 16 bases. The DNA for the CDR3 is TGCGCCAGCAGCCAAGATGGCGGGCAGTCAGGTAATCAGCCCCAGCATTTT. Translated: CASSQDGGQSGNQPQHF.

V usage is TRBV5-1 and J usage is TRBJ2-7; TRBD1 matches at 8 bases. The CDR3 length is 16 residues. After removal of 0 bases from V and 7 bases from J, the junction contained 12 bases not matched to a gene. The germline CDR1 and CDR2 sequences are SGHRS and YFSETQ. CDR3 sequence: CASSLGVGRGPGEQYF. CDR3 nucleotide sequence: TGCGCCAGCAGCTTGGGTGTGGGCAGGGGGCCGGGGGAGCAGTACTTC.

This clone has a handful of counts. The DNA for the CDR3 is TGTGCCAGCAGTGGTGACAGAGACTCACCCCTCCACTTT. It encodes CASSGDRDSPLHF. The rearrangement joins TRBV2 to TRBJ1-6; D might be TRBD1 (5 bases). The ends were cut back, 4 bases at V and 10 bases at J, with 11 bases in the middle. Germline CDR1 and CDR2: SNHLY and FYNNEI. The CDR3 totals 13 residues.

The V call is TRBV28, the J call TRBJ2-5; 15 nucleotides align to TRBD2. CDR1 is MDHEN, CDR2 SYDVKM, per germline. V was pared by 2 bases and J by 4 bases, with 8 bases of the junction left unmatched. CDR3 size: 18 residues. DNA of the CDR3: TGTGCCAGCAGTTTAGGGGGGACTAGCGGGAGGTGGGTAGAGACCCAGTACTTC. The encoded protein is CASSLGGTSGRWVETQYF.

This chain connects TRBV6-1 to TRBJ1-2; D is ambiguous. The CDR3 totals 14 residues. Germline assignment: CDR1 MNHNS and CDR2 SASEGT. Trimming left V 3 bases short and J 4 bases short, with 12 bases between. The CDR3 DNA is TGTGCCAGCAGTGATGCGGGGATAAGCTATGGCTACACCTTC. Its protein product is CASSDAGISYGYTF.

This clone was observed once. The chain employs TRBV7-6 and TRBJ2-4; TRBD2 aligns across 15 bases. This CDR3 contains 16 residues. Trimming took 5 bases from V and 8 from J; bases not matched to a gene: 7. Germline CDR1 is SGHVS and CDR2 is FNYEAQ. CDR3: CASSQGTSGGNYIQYF. The DNA for the CDR3 is TGTGCCAGCAGCCAAGGGACTAGCGGGGGGAACTACATTCAGTACTTC.

J is TRBJ1-2 and V is TRBV10-3, with a tentative D call TRBD1 (6 bases). Trimming shortened V by 8 bases and J by 0 bases, and 19 bases separated the two germline ends. CDR3 size: 16 residues. Germline CDR1 is ENHRY and CDR2 is SYGVKD. The CDR3 loop is CAIGGAQASTNYGYTF. The CDR3 DNA reads TGTGCCATCGGGGGGGCGCAGGCGTCGACTAACTATGGCTACACCTTC.

The chain is built from TRBV27 and TRBJ2-1; TRBD2 agrees at 11 bases. Germline CDR1 MNHEY, CDR2 SMNVEV (reference sequence). V shed 6 bases, J shed 4 bases, and the junction held 5 bases outside the gene matches. The CDR3 length is 15 residues. Here the CDR3 DNA reads TGTGCCAGCAGCCTAGCGGGGGGCTTTTACAATGAGCAGTTCTTC. Translated, it gives CASSLAGGFYNEQFF.

The chain joins TRBV5-1 to TRBJ1-1; 7 bases map to TRBD1. V lost 3 bases, J lost 1 base, and 9 bases stayed unmatched. Germline V CDR1 and CDR2: SGHRS, YFSETQ. The CDR3 runs 16 residues. CDR3 in DNA: TGCGCCAGCAGCTCCCGGGGGACAGCCGCGAACACTGAAGCTTTCTTT. Amino acid sequence: CASSSRGTAANTEAFF. The full variable domain, completed using reference TRBV5-1 and TRBJ1-1, is KAGVTQTPRYLIKTRGQQVTLSCSPISGHRSVSWYQQTPGQGLQFLFEYFSETQRNKGNFPGRFSGRQFSNSRSEMNVSTLELGDSALYLCASSSRGTAANTEAFFGQGTRLTVV.

The chain couples TRBV6-5 to TRBJ2-7, with a tentative D call TRBD1 (5 bases). Germline CDR1 and CDR2: MNHEY and SVGAGI. This CDR3 spans 14 amino acids. Deletions cut 2 bases from V and 4 bases from J, with 12 bases between. CDR3 sequence (DNA): TGTGCCAGCAGTTACGGGGCAGGAGTTTACGAGCAGTACTTC. Its protein product is CASSYGAGVYEQYF.

V gene TRBV5-1 combines with J gene TRBJ2-5, with 7 bases matching TRBD1. V shed 1 base, J shed 5 bases, and the junction held 5 bases outside the gene matches. The CDR3 sequence is 14 residues long. CDR1 and CDR2 (germline): SGHRS, YFSETQ. The CDR3 bases are TGCGCCAGCAGCTTGCAGGGGGTGGTGGAGACCCAGTACTTC. It specifies CASSLQGVVETQYF. The complete variable domain, with remaining parts taken from reference TRBV5-1 and TRBJ2-5, reads KAGVTQTPRYLIKTRGQQVTLSCSPISGHRSVSWYQQTPGQGLQFLFEYFSETQRNKGNFPGRFSGRQFSNSRSEMNVSTLELGDSALYLCASSLQGVVETQYFGPGTRLLVL.